The clone carrying this T cell receptor (beta chain) came up a few times. The antigen remains undetermined. Repertoires were generated with immunoSEQ multiplex PCR, while TCRdb's copy carries only in-frame clones and drops some. In the table there are roughly 3,000 clones, around 37% of which are singletons. This record belongs to a study of T cells in localized non-small cell lung cancer. Study-wide results and limits: Prolonged overall survival went with higher T cell density in the blood. Heterogeneity stays possible, as sequencing covered only one tumor region.

Germline assignment: CDR1 MDHEN and CDR2 SYDVKM. The CDR3 is made up of 13 amino acids. V gave up 7 bases and J gave up 6 bases, with 12 bases separating them. The source is a female donor at least 60 years old with stage I lung adenocarcinoma. Source: lung tumor tissue, taken before any cancer treatment. The rearrangement links TRBV28 to TRBJ1-4, with D unresolved. The CDR3 DNA sequence: TGTGCCAGCACGTTGGCAGGTGATGAAAAACTGTTTTTT. Protein product: CASTLAGDEKLFF.